This is a list of T cell receptor beta chains from one sample in a study of neurological immune-mediated disorders. One entry per CDR3 protein, called by TCRdb with MiXCR from the 5' RACE reads. The sample records about 54,000 distinct CDR3 sequences, under 4.5% being singletons. The material sequenced was CD4+ T cells from blood. The origin of the receptors is a woman aged 40 to 50 with multiple sclerosis. Both conserved end residues are part of each CDR3. A D gene is named only where the DNA matches it firmly. Part of the rows lack a size; the others show once, few, many or a class for expanded clones.

clone_size: many
j_call: TRBJ2-5
cdr3_length: 16
v_call: TRBV5-1
d_call: NA
cdr3_aa: CASSFGSETRLGTQYF
cdr3_nt: TGCGCCAGCAGCTTCGGGAGCGAAACCAGGTTGGGGACCCAGTACTTC

clone_size: many
j_call: TRBJ2-2
cdr3_length: 14
v_call: TRBV15
d_call: NA
cdr3_aa: CATSSRDISRELFF
cdr3_nt: TGTGCCACCAGCAGCCGGGACATCTCCCGGGAGCTGTTTTTT

clone_size: many
j_call: TRBJ1-2
cdr3_length: 13
v_call: TRBV11-2
d_call: NA
cdr3_aa: CASSHGQNYGYTF
cdr3_nt: TGTGCCAGCAGCCACGGACAGAACTATGGCTACACCTTC

clone_size: many
j_call: TRBJ2-7
cdr3_length: 15
v_call: TRBV20-1
d_call: TRBD1
cdr3_aa: CSARHAGQGTYEQYF
cdr3_nt: TGCAGTGCTAGACATGCGGGACAGGGAACCTACGAGCAGTACTTC

clone_size: NA
j_call: TRBJ2-2
cdr3_length: 15
v_call: TRBV18
d_call: NA
cdr3_aa: CANSSGHMNTGELFF
cdr3_nt: TGTGCCAACTCATCCGGACACATGAACACCGGGGAGCTGTTTTTT

clone_size: many
j_call: TRBJ2-6
cdr3_length: 15
v_call: TRBV27
d_call: NA
cdr3_aa: CASSLRLPGANVLTF
cdr3_nt: TGTGCCAGCAGTTTAAGACTTCCTGGGGCCAACGTCCTGACTTTC

clone_size: many
j_call: TRBJ1-4
cdr3_length: 13
v_call: TRBV7-9
d_call: NA
cdr3_aa: CASSTDSREKLFF
cdr3_nt: TGTGCCAGCAGCACCGACTCGCGGGAAAAACTGTTTTTT

clone_size: many
j_call: TRBJ1-2
cdr3_length: 14
v_call: TRBV12-3/TRBV12-4
d_call: NA
cdr3_aa: CASSLDRNPYGYTF
cdr3_nt: TGTGCCAGCAGTCTCGACAGAAACCCCTATGGCTACACCTTC

clone_size: many
j_call: TRBJ2-3
cdr3_length: 14
v_call: TRBV3-1
d_call: NA
cdr3_aa: CASSQEVGTDTQYF
cdr3_nt: TGTGCCAGCAGCCAAGAGGTTGGAACAGATACGCAGTATTTT

clone_size: many
j_call: TRBJ2-1
cdr3_length: 13
v_call: TRBV6-2/TRBV6-3
d_call: TRBD2
cdr3_aa: CASSYRLAGEQFF
cdr3_nt: TGTGCCAGCAGTTACAGGCTAGCGGGGGAGCAGTTCTTC

clone_size: many
j_call: TRBJ1-1
cdr3_length: 12
v_call: TRBV12-3/TRBV12-4
d_call: NA
cdr3_aa: CASRPGNTEAFF
cdr3_nt: TGTGCCAGCAGACCGGGGAACACTGAAGCTTTCTTT

clone_size: many
j_call: TRBJ1-2
cdr3_length: 14
v_call: TRBV5-1
d_call: NA
cdr3_aa: CASSGGGANYGYTF
cdr3_nt: TGCGCCAGCAGCGGGGGGGGAGCTAACTATGGCTACACCTTC

clone_size: NA
j_call: TRBJ1-4
cdr3_length: 15
v_call: TRBV28
d_call: NA
cdr3_aa: CVNSPEIGDLEKLFF
cdr3_nt: TGTGTCAACAGCCCCGAAATCGGGGACCTGGAAAAACTGTTTTTT

clone_size: many
j_call: TRBJ1-1
cdr3_length: 14
v_call: TRBV20-1
d_call: NA
cdr3_aa: CSARGRTGYTEAFF
cdr3_nt: TGCAGTGCTAGAGGCCGGACGGGTTACACTGAAGCTTTCTTT

clone_size: many
j_call: TRBJ2-7
cdr3_length: 13
v_call: TRBV6-5
d_call: TRBD2
cdr3_aa: CASKSGLAVEQYF
cdr3_nt: TGTGCCAGCAAGTCGGGACTAGCGGTGGAGCAGTACTTC

clone_size: few
j_call: TRBJ2-2
cdr3_length: 15
v_call: TRBV18
d_call: NA
cdr3_aa: CASSPMIGNTGELFF
cdr3_nt: TGTGCCAGCTCACCAATGATAGGGAACACCGGGGAGCTGTTTTTT

clone_size: many
j_call: TRBJ2-3
cdr3_length: 17
v_call: TRBV4-1
d_call: NA
cdr3_aa: CASSQEQGRIGTDTQYF
cdr3_nt: TGCGCCAGCAGCCAAGAACAGGGGAGGATCGGCACAGATACGCAGTATTTT

clone_size: once
j_call: TRBJ1-4
cdr3_length: 16
v_call: TRBV21-1
d_call: NA
cdr3_aa: CAISKKTGLLDEKLFF
cdr3_nt: TGCGCCATCAGCAAAAAGACGGGCCTCCTTGATGAAAAACTGTTTTTT

clone_size: many
j_call: TRBJ2-7
cdr3_length: 16
v_call: TRBV5-5
d_call: NA
cdr3_aa: CASSFAQGAPSYEQYF
cdr3_nt: TGTGCCAGCAGCTTCGCCCAGGGAGCTCCTTCCTACGAGCAGTACTTC

clone_size: many
j_call: TRBJ1-5
cdr3_length: 13
v_call: TRBV6-4
d_call: NA
cdr3_aa: CASSALAGQPQHF
cdr3_nt: TGTGCCAGCAGCGCCCTCGCCGGCCAGCCCCAGCATTTT

clone_size: many
j_call: TRBJ2-5
cdr3_length: 15
v_call: TRBV5-1
d_call: NA
cdr3_aa: CASSLNGQSLETQYF
cdr3_nt: TGCGCCAGCAGCCTAAACGGACAGTCGCTTGAGACCCAGTACTTC

clone_size: many
j_call: TRBJ1-2
cdr3_length: 14
v_call: TRBV4-1
d_call: NA
cdr3_aa: CASSQTVANYGYTF
cdr3_nt: TGCGCCAGCAGCCAGACAGTAGCTAACTATGGCTACACCTTC

clone_size: many
j_call: TRBJ2-1
cdr3_length: 12
v_call: TRBV12-3/TRBV12-4
d_call: NA
cdr3_aa: CASSAGRGQQFF
cdr3_nt: TGTGCCAGCAGTGCCGGGCGGGGACAGCAGTTCTTC

clone_size: many
j_call: TRBJ2-1
cdr3_length: 16
v_call: TRBV12-5
d_call: NA
cdr3_aa: CASGLVYLQGKGEQFF
cdr3_nt: TGTGCTAGTGGTTTGGTATATTTACAGGGTAAGGGTGAGCAGTTCTTC

clone_size: many
j_call: TRBJ1-5
cdr3_length: 18
v_call: TRBV20-1
d_call: NA
cdr3_aa: CSAGLGLGFHPRNQPQHF
cdr3_nt: TGCAGTGCTGGGTTGGGACTAGGTTTTCATCCACGCAATCAGCCCCAGCATTTT

clone_size: many
j_call: TRBJ1-1
cdr3_length: 12
v_call: TRBV20-1
d_call: NA
cdr3_aa: CSVWGGNTEAFF
cdr3_nt: TGCAGTGTTTGGGGGGGGAACACTGAAGCTTTCTTT

clone_size: many
j_call: TRBJ2-1
cdr3_length: 15
v_call: TRBV11-2
d_call: TRBD1
cdr3_aa: CASSFGTGTYNEQFF
cdr3_nt: TGTGCCAGCAGCTTCGGGACAGGTACATACAATGAGCAGTTCTTC

clone_size: many
j_call: TRBJ2-7
cdr3_length: 15
v_call: TRBV5-1
d_call: NA
cdr3_aa: CASSAQPGNTYEQYF
cdr3_nt: TGCGCCAGCAGCGCACAGCCCGGGAACACCTACGAGCAGTACTTC

clone_size: many
j_call: TRBJ1-4
cdr3_length: 14
v_call: TRBV7-8
d_call: NA
cdr3_aa: CASSLVRTEGKLFF
cdr3_nt: TGTGCCAGCAGCTTAGTCAGGACGGAAGGAAAACTGTTTTTT

clone_size: many
j_call: TRBJ1-3
cdr3_length: 16
v_call: TRBV6-5
d_call: NA
cdr3_aa: CASSYTNRALGNTIYF
cdr3_nt: TGTGCCAGCAGTTACACCAACAGGGCGCTTGGAAACACCATATATTTT

clone_size: many
j_call: TRBJ2-7
cdr3_length: 15
v_call: TRBV9
d_call: TRBD1
cdr3_aa: CASSVGTGGVYEQYF
cdr3_nt: TGTGCCAGCAGCGTAGGGACAGGGGGCGTCTACGAGCAGTACTTC

clone_size: many
j_call: TRBJ2-7
cdr3_length: 15
v_call: TRBV9
d_call: NA
cdr3_aa: CASSVDGGPSYEQYF
cdr3_nt: TGTGCCAGCAGCGTAGACGGGGGGCCGTCCTACGAGCAGTACTTC

clone_size: many
j_call: TRBJ2-3
cdr3_length: 15
v_call: TRBV7-9
d_call: TRBD2
cdr3_aa: CASSSSGGSTDTQYF
cdr3_nt: TGTGCCAGCAGCTCTAGCGGGGGTAGCACAGATACGCAGTATTTT

clone_size: many
j_call: TRBJ1-1
cdr3_length: 14
v_call: TRBV11-2
d_call: NA
cdr3_aa: CASSLQGIRSEAFF
cdr3_nt: TGTGCCAGCAGCTTACAGGGGATTCGGAGTGAAGCTTTCTTT

clone_size: many
j_call: TRBJ1-2
cdr3_length: 15
v_call: TRBV6-1
d_call: TRBD1
cdr3_aa: CASRRDREGSYGYTF
cdr3_nt: TGTGCCAGCAGGAGGGACAGGGAAGGTTCATATGGCTACACCTTC

clone_size: many
j_call: TRBJ1-2
cdr3_length: 12
v_call: TRBV6-1
d_call: NA
cdr3_aa: CASKTGNTGYTF
cdr3_nt: TGTGCCAGCAAAACAGGGAATACTGGCTACACCTTC

clone_size: many
j_call: TRBJ1-3
cdr3_length: 16
v_call: TRBV6-5
d_call: NA
cdr3_aa: CASSMVRIHSGNTIYF
cdr3_nt: TGTGCCAGCAGTATGGTCCGGATTCACTCTGGAAACACCATATATTTT

clone_size: many
j_call: TRBJ2-1
cdr3_length: 14
v_call: TRBV20-1
d_call: TRBD2
cdr3_aa: CSALTSGGPNEQFF
cdr3_nt: TGCAGTGCGCTGACTAGCGGGGGACCCAATGAGCAGTTCTTC

clone_size: many
j_call: TRBJ1-1
cdr3_length: 14
v_call: TRBV5-1
d_call: NA
cdr3_aa: CASSLEGPWTEAFF
cdr3_nt: TGCGCCAGCAGCTTGGAGGGCCCATGGACTGAAGCTTTCTTT

clone_size: few
j_call: TRBJ2-2
cdr3_length: 17
v_call: TRBV19
d_call: TRBD2
cdr3_aa: CASSIALAGGHTGELFF
cdr3_nt: TGTGCCAGTAGTATAGCGCTAGCGGGGGGGCACACCGGGGAGCTGTTTTTT

clone_size: many
j_call: TRBJ1-2
cdr3_length: 13
v_call: TRBV29-1
d_call: NA
cdr3_aa: CSASDTGIYGYTF
cdr3_nt: TGCAGCGCTTCGGATACAGGGATCTATGGCTACACCTTC

clone_size: many
j_call: TRBJ2-5
cdr3_length: 11
v_call: TRBV29-1
d_call: NA
cdr3_aa: CSGLGGETQYF
cdr3_nt: TGCAGCGGCCTAGGGGGAGAGACCCAGTACTTC

clone_size: many
j_call: TRBJ2-2
cdr3_length: 15
v_call: TRBV20-1
d_call: NA
cdr3_aa: CSAHAGTANTGELFF
cdr3_nt: TGCAGTGCTCACGCCGGGACCGCGAACACCGGGGAGCTGTTTTTT

clone_size: many
j_call: TRBJ1-2
cdr3_length: 16
v_call: TRBV20-1
d_call: TRBD1
cdr3_aa: CSAARQGPASNYGYTF
cdr3_nt: TGCAGTGCCGCACGACAGGGACCCGCTTCTAACTATGGCTACACCTTC

clone_size: many
j_call: TRBJ2-3
cdr3_length: 14
v_call: TRBV6-2/TRBV6-3
d_call: NA
cdr3_aa: CASSPRPPTDTQYF
cdr3_nt: TGTGCCAGCAGCCCCCGGCCTCCCACAGATACGCAGTATTTT

clone_size: many
j_call: TRBJ1-5
cdr3_length: 20
v_call: TRBV5-4
d_call: TRBD1
cdr3_aa: CASSLAPDRVGVYSNQPQHF
cdr3_nt: TGTGCCAGCAGCTTGGCCCCAGACAGGGTGGGAGTTTATAGCAATCAGCCCCAGCATTTT

clone_size: many
j_call: TRBJ1-2
cdr3_length: 16
v_call: TRBV5-1
d_call: NA
cdr3_aa: CASSLALDAFKNGYTF
cdr3_nt: TGCGCCAGCAGCTTGGCACTGGACGCCTTCAAAAATGGCTACACCTTC

clone_size: many
j_call: TRBJ2-1
cdr3_length: 16
v_call: TRBV7-9
d_call: NA
cdr3_aa: CASSSGTSGTYNEQFF
cdr3_nt: TGTGCCAGCAGCTCCGGGACCTCAGGCACCTACAATGAGCAGTTCTTC

clone_size: many
j_call: TRBJ2-1
cdr3_length: 15
v_call: TRBV11-2
d_call: NA
cdr3_aa: CASSLGPPSYNEQFF
cdr3_nt: TGTGCCAGCAGCTTAGGGCCACCTTCCTACAATGAGCAGTTCTTC

clone_size: many
j_call: TRBJ1-5
cdr3_length: 14
v_call: TRBV15
d_call: TRBD1
cdr3_aa: CATSRDGTDQPQHF
cdr3_nt: TGTGCCACCAGCAGAGACGGGACAGATCAGCCCCAGCATTTT

clone_size: many
j_call: TRBJ1-2
cdr3_length: 16
v_call: TRBV3-1
d_call: NA
cdr3_aa: CASSPNPGGPNYGYTF
cdr3_nt: TGTGCCAGCAGCCCTAACCCGGGGGGCCCTAACTATGGCTACACCTTC

clone_size: many
j_call: TRBJ2-1
cdr3_length: 16
v_call: TRBV24-1
d_call: TRBD2
cdr3_aa: CATSDLFRGGYNEQFF
cdr3_nt: TGTGCCACCAGTGATTTGTTTCGGGGGGGATACAATGAGCAGTTCTTC

clone_size: many
j_call: TRBJ2-1
cdr3_length: 16
v_call: TRBV3-1
d_call: TRBD2
cdr3_aa: CASSQAGLAGGREQFF
cdr3_nt: TGTGCCAGCAGCCAAGCAGGTCTAGCGGGGGGGCGGGAGCAGTTCTTC

clone_size: few
j_call: TRBJ2-2
cdr3_length: 16
v_call: TRBV5-1
d_call: TRBD2
cdr3_aa: CASSMTSGPNTGELFF
cdr3_nt: TGCGCCAGCAGCATGACTAGCGGACCGAACACCGGGGAGCTGTTTTTT

clone_size: many
j_call: TRBJ1-4
cdr3_length: 15
v_call: TRBV5-1
d_call: NA
cdr3_aa: CASSYGGGMDEKLFF
cdr3_nt: TGCGCCAGCAGCTACGGAGGGGGTATGGATGAAAAACTGTTTTTT

clone_size: many
j_call: TRBJ1-6
cdr3_length: 14
v_call: TRBV5-8
d_call: TRBD1
cdr3_aa: CASSFKGADSPLHF
cdr3_nt: TGTGCCAGCAGCTTTAAGGGGGCCGATTCACCCCTCCACTTT

clone_size: many
j_call: TRBJ2-1
cdr3_length: 14
v_call: TRBV6-1
d_call: NA
cdr3_aa: CASRLSGPYNEQFF
cdr3_nt: TGTGCCAGCAGATTAAGCGGGCCCTACAATGAGCAGTTCTTC

clone_size: NA
j_call: TRBJ1-2
cdr3_length: 13
v_call: TRBV20-1
d_call: NA
cdr3_aa: CSARSPQGRGYTF
cdr3_nt: TGCAGTGCAAGAAGCCCACAGGGCCGCGGCTACACCTTC